This TCR beta chain was sequenced for a study of T cells after yellow fever vaccination. Study summary: Fractions low in cell number were prepared with SMART-Seq v4 Ultra Low Input. Study conclusions and caveats: The secondary response peaked faster, at day 5 versus 15, but was weaker. Most primary-vaccination clones recurred post-booster (more than 95% CD4, around 86% CD8).

This clonotype was counted ten times or more. The antigen is not known. Trimming left V 4 bases short and J 2 bases short, with 9 bases between. The CDR3 spans 13 residues. Germline CDR1 reads SGHRS; CDR2 reads YFSETQ. Conversion of TCR transcripts into cDNA relied on 5'RACE template switching, which added a universal primer site and UMIs. TCRdb ran MiXCR on the 5' RACE reads and lists one entry per CDR3 protein. The sample records 250,000 or so distinct CDR3 sequences, roughly 3.5% being singletons. This specimen consisted of PBMCs, obtained 15 days after the yellow fever booster vaccination. The V and J genes are TRBV5-1 and TRBJ1-1; no definite D call. This receptor was taken from a man younger than 35 who received the YFV17D yellow fever vaccine. DNA of the CDR3: TGCGCCAGCAGCGTGACGGGTAACACTGAAGCTTTCTTT. It translates to CASSVTGNTEAFF.